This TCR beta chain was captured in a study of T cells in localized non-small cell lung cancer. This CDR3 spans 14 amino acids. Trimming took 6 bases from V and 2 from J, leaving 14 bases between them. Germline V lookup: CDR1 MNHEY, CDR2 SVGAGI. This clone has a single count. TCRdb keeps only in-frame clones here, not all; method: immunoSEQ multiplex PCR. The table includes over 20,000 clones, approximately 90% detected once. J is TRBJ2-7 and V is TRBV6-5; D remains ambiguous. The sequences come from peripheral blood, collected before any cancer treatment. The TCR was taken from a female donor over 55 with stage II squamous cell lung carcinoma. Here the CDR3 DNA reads TGTGCCAGCAGCCGTACGGTCACAACCTACGAGCAGTACTTC. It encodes CASSRTVTTYEQYF.